This TCR beta chain was sequenced during a study of OX40 agonist ivuxolimab in advanced cancers. Across the whole study: The study reported partial responses in three patients: one hepatocellular carcinoma, two cutaneous melanoma. Study-wide results and limits: Clonal expansion among partial responders at 0.1-3.0 mg/kg ranked near the lowest.

To note about this clone: What it recognizes is unknown.

Some clones are missing from TCRdb's copy, which holds only in-frame ones; the method was immunoSEQ multiplex PCR. The sample holds about 20,000 clones; 83% are singletons and the top ten take about 20%. CDR1 is LNHDA and CDR2 is SQIVND in the germline V gene (reference sequence). With 5 bases removed from V and 3 bases from J, the gap between germline ends came to 10 bases. CDR3 length: 13 amino acids. The chain is built from TRBV19 and TRBJ2-5; D call uncertain. The origin of this receptor is an adult with an advanced solid tumor such as melanoma, head and neck, liver or kidney cancer. The source material was CD4+ or CD8+ T cells sorted from blood, sampled in a trial of the OX40 agonist ivuxolimab. CDR3 sequence reads: CASSARREETQYF. CDR3 DNA sequence: TGTGCCAGTAGTGCGAGACGAGAAGAGACCCAGTACTTC.